This entry lists 24 T cell receptor beta chains sequenced from one sample in a study of blood T cell repertoires in COVID-19. The repertoire was sequenced with immunoSEQ multiplex PCR; TCRdb's copy has only in-frame clones and lacks some. The profile shows approximately 150,000 clones, 79% of them singletons. Sequenced material: peripheral blood. These TCRs come from an older woman with COVID-19, enrolled during active disease.

The genes are TRBV28 and TRBJ2-7; 8 bases fit TRBD1. The J segment lost 4 bases and the V segment lost 3 bases, leaving 2 bases of the junction unmatched. This CDR3 is built from 13 residues. CDR1 is MDHEN and CDR2 is SYDVKM in the germline V gene. The chain's CDR3 is CASSLRQGYEQYV. As DNA, the CDR3 is TGTGCCAGCAGTTTGCGACAGGGGTACGAGCAGTACGTC.

The rearrangement uses TRBV13 and TRBJ2-7, with a tentative D call TRBD1 (6 bases). With 4 bases removed from V and 4 bases from J, the gap between germline ends came to 20 bases. The CDR3 has 16 residues. Looked up from germline, CDR1 is PRHDT and CDR2 is FYEKMQ (reference sequence). CDR3 coding DNA: TGTGCCAGCAGCTCTCGACAGGACATGCGAGCATACGAGCAGTACTTC. It specifies CASSSRQDMRAYEQYF.

This clone was counted a single time. The J gene is TRBJ2-5, the V gene TRBV5-5, with D possibly TRBD1 on 6 matching bases. Germline loops: CDR1 SGHKS, CDR2 YYEKEE (reference sequence). Trimming cost V 4 bases and J 4 bases, with 20 bases left between them. The CDR3 has 16 amino acids. The CDR3 region has the DNA TGTGCCAGCAGCGGGGGCACTAACCCCCTAGGAGAGACCCAGTACTTC. Protein sequence: CASSGGTNPLGETQYF.

The chain carries TRBV24-1 and TRBJ2-1, with TRBD2 matching 9 bases. This CDR3 has 16 amino acids. Germline values: CDR1 KGHDR, CDR2 SFDVKD. V shed 9 bases and J 8 bases; nucleotides not matched to a gene: 16. CDR3 loop: CATSRVLAGSGDEQFF. The CDR3 coding sequence is TGTGCCACCTCTCGTGTCCTAGCGGGAAGCGGGGATGAGCAGTTCTTC.

V usage is TRBV6-1 and J usage is TRBJ1-1; TRBD1 is a possible D gene (5 bases). The CDR3 consists of 15 residues. Trimming stripped 2 bases from V and 1 base from J, with 11 bases between. In germline, CDR1 is MNHNS, CDR2 SASEGT. CDR3 bases: TGTGCCAGCAGTGAAAGGCAGGGCCGGAACACTGAAGCTTTCTTT. Translation: CASSERQGRNTEAFF.

The gene calls are TRBV27 and TRBJ2-1, with D possibly TRBD2 on 6 matching bases. V was clipped by 3 bases and J by 2 bases, with 17 bases between them. This CDR3 has 17 residues. Germline values: CDR1 MNHEY, CDR2 SMNVEV (reference sequence). CDR3 protein: CASSFAPQRATYNEQFF. The CDR3, as DNA: TGTGCCAGCAGTTTCGCGCCGCAGCGGGCAACCTACAATGAGCAGTTCTTC.

This chain connects TRBV6-5 to TRBJ1-2; D not resolved. This CDR3 region has 14 residues. V lost 6 bases and J lost 5, with 16 bases in between. Looked up from germline, CDR1 is MNHEY and CDR2 is SVGAGI. The CDR3: CASSPGRGLYGYTF. The CDR3, as DNA: TGTGCCAGCAGCCCGGGCCGGGGATTGTATGGCTACACCTTC.

The CDR3 DNA reads TGCAGCGTGGGAGGAGATACGCAGTATTTT. Residues: CSVGGDTQYF. The chain carries TRBV29-1 and TRBJ2-3, with TRBD2 as a possible D gene (6 bases). Germline CDR1 and CDR2: SQVTM and ANQGSEA. There are 10 residues in the CDR3. V lost 6 bases and J 5 bases, leaving 6 bases between the germline ends.

The genes are TRBV3-1 (or the pseudogene TRBV3-2) and TRBJ2-2; D gene ambiguous. Germline V lookup: CDR1 LGHDT, CDR2 YNNKEL (reference sequence). V was trimmed by 3 bases and J by 0 bases, leaving 11 bases between them. The CDR3 contains 16 residues. The CDR3 DNA is TGTGCCAGCAGCCAGCTGGCCCTCGCGAACACCGGGGAGCTGTTTTTT. Translated, it gives CASSQLALANTGELFF.

This rearrangement joins TRBV6-1 to TRBJ2-5; 12 bases line up with TRBD2. CDR3 length: 16 residues. After removal of 2 bases from V and 2 bases from J, the junction contained 3 bases not matched to a gene. Germline assignment: CDR1 MNHNS and CDR2 SASEGT. This CDR3 is CASSELAGGPQETQYF. CDR3 coding DNA: TGTGCCAGCAGTGAACTAGCGGGGGGGCCTCAAGAGACCCAGTACTTC.

V usage is TRBV9 and J usage is TRBJ1-4; maybe TRBD1 (6 bases). Germline V CDR1 and CDR2: SGDLS, YYNGEE. V gave up 4 bases and J gave up 3 bases, with 19 bases separating them. The CDR3 has 17 amino acids. The CDR3 DNA follows: TGTGCCAGCAGCTCAACCCGGGACAACTACCCTAATGAAAAACTGTTTTTT. Translation gives CASSSTRDNYPNEKLFF.

This clone was recorded a few times. The V and J genes are TRBV7-2 and TRBJ2-1; D gene unclear. The CDR3 runs 11 residues. The germline CDR1 and CDR2 sequences are SGHTA and FQGNSA. V was clipped by 3 bases and J by 5 bases, with 2 bases between them. The CDR3 bases are TGTGCCAGCAGCTTCAACAATGAGCAGTTCTTC. Its translation is CASSFNNEQFF.

This rearrangement joins TRBV24-1 to TRBJ2-2; 7 nucleotides line up with TRBD1. Germline assignment: CDR1 KGHDR and CDR2 SFDVKD. V lost 7 bases and J lost 4; bases outside the gene matches: 8. The CDR3 spans 15 residues. The chain's CDR3 is CATRQTGIGTGELFF. CDR3 in DNA: TGTGCCACCAGACAGACAGGGATCGGCACCGGGGAGCTGTTTTTT.

The chain carries TRBV7-8 and TRBJ2-7; 8 positions match TRBD1. Germline-derived CDR1 and CDR2 are SGHVS and FQNEAQ. This CDR3 region has 15 residues. V lost 5 bases to trimming and J lost 0 bases; unmatched junction nucleotides: 6. Here the CDR3 DNA reads TGTGCCAGCAGCCCTAGACAGGGGAGCTCCTACGAGCAGTACTTC. Amino acid sequence: CASSPRQGSSYEQYF.

Only a few counts were recorded for this clone. This chain's CDR3 is CASNPGGTDTQYF. The CDR3 coding sequence is TGTGCCAGCAATCCGGGAGGCACAGATACGCAGTATTTT. The chain has TRBV5-6 and TRBJ2-3, with D possibly TRBD2 on 6 matching bases. The CDR3 extends over 13 amino acids. Trimming cost V 6 bases and J 1 base, with 9 bases left between them. CDR1 is SGHDT, CDR2 YYEEEE, per germline.

The CDR3 bases are TGTGCCAGCAGCCCCCACGGAGGTTCCAAAAACATTCAGTACTTC. This sequence encodes CASSPHGGSKNIQYF. The rearrangement joins TRBV3-1 (or the pseudogene TRBV3-2) to TRBJ2-4; the D gene is possibly TRBD2 (5 bases). The V gene lost 4 bases and the J gene lost 2 bases, with 12 bases spanning the gap. CDR1 LGHDT and CDR2 YNNKEL come from the germline V gene (reference sequence). This CDR3 contains 15 residues.

The chain uses TRBV7-2 and TRBJ2-2; 10 bases are shared with TRBD2. The CDR3 sequence is 18 residues long. Germline CDR1 and CDR2: SGHTA and FQGNSA. J gave up 3 bases and V 2 bases, and 9 bases lay outside the gene matches. CDR3 amino acids: CASSLFGLAVFDTGELFF. The CDR3 coding sequence is TGTGCCAGCAGCTTATTCGGACTAGCGGTTTTCGACACCGGGGAGCTGTTTTTT.

The chain carries TRBV5-4 and TRBJ2-1; 10 bases line up with TRBD2. J gave up 5 bases and V 1 base, and 3 bases lay outside the gene matches. The germline gives CDR1 SGHNT, CDR2 YYREEE (reference sequence). The CDR3 consists of 15 residues. CDR3 in amino acids: CASSLTAGGHNEQFF. DNA for the CDR3: TGTGCCAGCAGCTTGACAGCGGGAGGGCACAATGAGCAGTTCTTC.

This clone was seen just once. The chain is built from TRBV19 and TRBJ1-1; D is unresolved. V lost 7 bases and J 2 bases, leaving 11 bases between the germline ends. CDR1 is LNHDA, CDR2 SQIVND, per germline (reference sequence). The CDR3 contains 13 residues. The CDR3 spells CASINKINTEAFF. CDR3 nucleotides: TGTGCCAGTATAAACAAGATTAACACTGAAGCTTTCTTT.

The chain carries TRBV7-2 and TRBJ1-5; 7 bases agree with TRBD1. V gave up 4 bases and J gave up 4 bases; unmatched junction bases: 4. Germline V CDR1 and CDR2: SGHTA, FQGNSA. This CDR3 contains 14 residues. The CDR3 bases are TGTGCCAGCAGCTCGGGACAGATAAATCAGCCCCAGCATTTT. Translated: CASSSGQINQPQHF.

V is TRBV28 and J is TRBJ1-5; D remains unclear. The CDR3 is 14 residues long. V was trimmed by 3 bases and J by 4 bases, leaving 10 bases between them. Germline V lookup: CDR1 MDHEN, CDR2 SYDVKM. The chain's CDR3 is CASSFLGKNQPQHF. CDR3 nucleotide sequence: TGTGCCAGCAGTTTCCTAGGCAAAAATCAGCCCCAGCATTTT.

A word on this clone: The sample holds other DNA sequences that translate to the same CDR3. This rearrangement joins TRBV28 to TRBJ2-2; 7 bases are a match to TRBD2. CDR1 is MDHEN, CDR2 SYDVKM, per germline. Trimming removed 5 bases from V and 4 bases from J; junction bases left unmatched: 1. The CDR3 sequence is 13 residues long. The DNA for the CDR3 is TGTGCCAGCAGTCGCGGGGGCACCGGGGAGCTGTTTTTT. It encodes CASSRGGTGELFF.

The rearrangement joins TRBV3-1 (or the pseudogene TRBV3-2) to TRBJ2-7; TRBD2 is a possible D gene (6 bases). Germline loops: CDR1 LGHDT, CDR2 YNNKEL (reference sequence). Trimming removed 4 bases at V and 2 bases at J, with 12 bases between. The CDR3 loop spans 14 amino acids. The CDR3 sequence is CASSPRGGTYEQYF. CDR3 bases: TGTGCCAGCAGCCCCCGAGGCGGGACCTACGAGCAGTACTTC.

This chain links TRBV18 with TRBJ2-7; 7 bases are shared with TRBD1. V was pared by 1 base and J by 3 bases, with 3 bases of the junction left unmatched. This CDR3 region has 14 residues. Germline V gene lookup returns CDR1 KGHSH and CDR2 LQKENI. The CDR3 here is CASSPRTGYYEQYF. The CDR3 nucleotides read TGTGCCAGCTCACCACGGACAGGATACTACGAGCAGTACTTC.